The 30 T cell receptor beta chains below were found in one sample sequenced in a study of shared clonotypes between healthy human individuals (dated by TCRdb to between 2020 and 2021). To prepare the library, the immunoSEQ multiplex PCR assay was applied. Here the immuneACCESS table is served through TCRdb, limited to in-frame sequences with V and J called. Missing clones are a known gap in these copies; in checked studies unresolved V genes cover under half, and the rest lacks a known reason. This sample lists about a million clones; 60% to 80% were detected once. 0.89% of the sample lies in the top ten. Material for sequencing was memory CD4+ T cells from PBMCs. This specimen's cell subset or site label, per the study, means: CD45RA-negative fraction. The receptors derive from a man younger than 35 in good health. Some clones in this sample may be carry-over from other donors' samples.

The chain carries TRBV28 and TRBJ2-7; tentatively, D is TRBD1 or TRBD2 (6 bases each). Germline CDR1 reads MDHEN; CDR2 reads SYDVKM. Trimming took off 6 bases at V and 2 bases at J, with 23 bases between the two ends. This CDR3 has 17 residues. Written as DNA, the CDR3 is TGTGCCAGCAGATACGGGGGCGTGGACACCACCCCCTACGAGCAGTACTTC. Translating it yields CASRYGGVDTTPYEQYF.

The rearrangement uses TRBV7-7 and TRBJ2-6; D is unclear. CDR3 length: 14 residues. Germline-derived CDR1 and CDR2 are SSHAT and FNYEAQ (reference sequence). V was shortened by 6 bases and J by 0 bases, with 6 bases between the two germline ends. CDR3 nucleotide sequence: TGTGCCAGCAGTCCCGTCTCTGGGGCCAACGTCCTGACTTTC. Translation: CASSPVSGANVLTF.

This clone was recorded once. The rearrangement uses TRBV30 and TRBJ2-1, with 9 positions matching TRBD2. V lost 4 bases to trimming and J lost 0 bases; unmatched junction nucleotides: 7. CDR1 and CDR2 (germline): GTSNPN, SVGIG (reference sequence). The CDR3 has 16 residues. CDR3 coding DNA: TGTGCCTGGAAATTGGCGGGGGGGAGCTCCTACAATGAGCAGTTCTTC. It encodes CAWKLAGGSSYNEQFF.

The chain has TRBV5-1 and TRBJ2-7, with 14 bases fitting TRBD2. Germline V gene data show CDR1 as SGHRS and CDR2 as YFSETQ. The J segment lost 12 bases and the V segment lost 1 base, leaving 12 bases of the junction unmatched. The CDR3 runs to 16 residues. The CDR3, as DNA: TGCGCCAGCAGCTTGACAGCGGGACTAGCGGGAGAAAAGCGGTACTTC. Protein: CASSLTAGLAGEKRYF. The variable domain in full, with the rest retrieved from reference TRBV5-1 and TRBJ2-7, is KAGVTQTPRYLIKTRGQQVTLSCSPISGHRSVSWYQQTPGQGLQFLFEYFSETQRNKGNFPGRFSGRQFSNSRSEMNVSTLELGDSALYLCASSLTAGLAGEKRYFGPGTRLTVT.

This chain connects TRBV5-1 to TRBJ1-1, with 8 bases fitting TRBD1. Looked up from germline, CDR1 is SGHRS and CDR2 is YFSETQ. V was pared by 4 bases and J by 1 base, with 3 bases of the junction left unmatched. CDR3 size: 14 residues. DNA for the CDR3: TGCGCCAGCAGCGCGACAGGGGCGAACACTGAAGCTTTCTTT. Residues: CASSATGANTEAFF. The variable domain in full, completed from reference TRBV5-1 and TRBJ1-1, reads KAGVTQTPRYLIKTRGQQVTLSCSPISGHRSVSWYQQTPGQGLQFLFEYFSETQRNKGNFPGRFSGRQFSNSRSEMNVSTLELGDSALYLCASSATGANTEAFFGQGTRLTVV.

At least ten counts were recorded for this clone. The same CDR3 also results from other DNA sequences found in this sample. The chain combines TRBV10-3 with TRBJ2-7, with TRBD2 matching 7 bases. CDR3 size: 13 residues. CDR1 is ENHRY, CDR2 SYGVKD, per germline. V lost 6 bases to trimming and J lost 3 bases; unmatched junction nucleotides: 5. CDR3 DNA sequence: TGTGCCATCAGGGACCCGGGAGGCTACGAGCAGTACTTC. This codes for CAIRDPGGYEQYF.

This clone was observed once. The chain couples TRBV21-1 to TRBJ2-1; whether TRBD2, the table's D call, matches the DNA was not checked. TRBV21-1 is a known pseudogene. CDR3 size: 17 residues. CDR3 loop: CASSKNGREFFYNEQFF. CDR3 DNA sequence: TGTGCCAGCAGCAAAAATGGGCGGGAGTTCTTCTACAATGAGCAGTTCTTC.

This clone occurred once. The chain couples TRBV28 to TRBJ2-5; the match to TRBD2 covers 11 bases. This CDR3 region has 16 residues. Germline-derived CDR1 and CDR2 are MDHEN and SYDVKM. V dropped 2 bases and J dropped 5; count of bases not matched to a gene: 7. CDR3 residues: CASSLGLAGGAETQYF. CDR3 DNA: TGTGCCAGCAGTTTAGGGCTAGCGGGGGGCGCGGAGACCCAGTACTTC.

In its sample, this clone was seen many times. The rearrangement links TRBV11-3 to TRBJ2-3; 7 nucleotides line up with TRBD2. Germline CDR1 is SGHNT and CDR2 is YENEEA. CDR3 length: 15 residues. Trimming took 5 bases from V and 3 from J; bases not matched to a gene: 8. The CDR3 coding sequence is TGTGCCAGCAGCCCCAGCGGGATCCAAACAGATACGCAGTATTTT. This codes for CASSPSGIQTDTQYF.

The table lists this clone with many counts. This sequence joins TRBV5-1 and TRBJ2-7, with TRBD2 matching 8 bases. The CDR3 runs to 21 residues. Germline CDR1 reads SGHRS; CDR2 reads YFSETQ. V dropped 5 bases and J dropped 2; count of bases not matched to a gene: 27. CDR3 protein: CASSHPPLGVRTGGGTYEQYF. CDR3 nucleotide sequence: TGCGCCAGCAGTCATCCGCCGCTAGGGGTTCGTACTGGCGGGGGGACCTACGAGCAGTACTTC.

In DNA, the CDR3 is TGTGCCAGCAGCACCTCCGGCCCTACAGATACGCAGTATTTT. Translating gives CASSTSGPTDTQYF. This chain connects TRBV7-3 to TRBJ2-3, with D uncertain. V was cut by 5 bases and J by 3 bases, with 12 bases left in between. From germline, CDR1 is SGHTA and CDR2 FQGTGA. The length of the CDR3 is 14 residues. The full variable domain, its missing parts supplied by reference TRBV7-3 and TRBJ2-3, is GAGVSQTPSNKVTEKGKYVELRCDPISGHTALYWYRQSLGQGPEFLIYFQGTGAADDSGLPNDRFFAVRPEGSVSTLKIQRTERGDSAVYLCASSTSGPTDTQYFGPGTRLTVL.

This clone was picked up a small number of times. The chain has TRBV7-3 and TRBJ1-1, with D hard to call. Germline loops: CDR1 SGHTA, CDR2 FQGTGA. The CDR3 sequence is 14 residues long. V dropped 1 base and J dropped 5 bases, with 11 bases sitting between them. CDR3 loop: CASSLSGDWTEAFF. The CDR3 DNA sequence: TGTGCCAGCAGCTTAAGTGGGGATTGGACTGAAGCTTTCTTT.

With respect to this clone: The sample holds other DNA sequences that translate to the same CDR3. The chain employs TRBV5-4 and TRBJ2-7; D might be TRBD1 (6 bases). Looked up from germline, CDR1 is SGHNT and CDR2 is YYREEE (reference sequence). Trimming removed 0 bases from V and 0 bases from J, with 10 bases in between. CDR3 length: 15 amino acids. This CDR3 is CASSLGGGSSYEQYF. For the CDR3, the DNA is TGTGCCAGCAGCTTGGGTGGGGGCAGCTCCTACGAGCAGTACTTC.

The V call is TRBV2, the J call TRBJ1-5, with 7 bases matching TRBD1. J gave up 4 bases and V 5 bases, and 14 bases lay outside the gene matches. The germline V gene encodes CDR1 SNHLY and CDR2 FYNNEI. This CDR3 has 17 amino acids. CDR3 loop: CASSHPGEGATNQPQHF. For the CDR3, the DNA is TGTGCCAGCAGTCACCCAGGGGAGGGGGCGACAAATCAGCCCCAGCATTTT.

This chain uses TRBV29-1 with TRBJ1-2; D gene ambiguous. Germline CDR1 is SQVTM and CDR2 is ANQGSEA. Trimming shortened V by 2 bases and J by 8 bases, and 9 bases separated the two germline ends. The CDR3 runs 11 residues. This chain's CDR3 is CSVEIRTGYTF. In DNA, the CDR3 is TGCAGCGTTGAAATTAGGACGGGCTACACCTTC.

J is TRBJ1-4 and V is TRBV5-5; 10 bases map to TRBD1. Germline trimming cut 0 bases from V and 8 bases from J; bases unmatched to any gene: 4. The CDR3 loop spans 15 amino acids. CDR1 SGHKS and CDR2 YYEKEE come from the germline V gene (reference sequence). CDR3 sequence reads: CASSLAGTGEEKLFF. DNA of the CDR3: TGTGCCAGCAGCTTGGCCGGGACAGGGGAAGAAAAACTGTTTTTT.

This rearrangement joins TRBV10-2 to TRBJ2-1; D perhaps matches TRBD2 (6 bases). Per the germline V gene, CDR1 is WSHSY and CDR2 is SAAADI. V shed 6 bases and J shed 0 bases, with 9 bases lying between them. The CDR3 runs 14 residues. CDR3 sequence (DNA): TGCGCCAGCAGCCGGGACTTCTCCTACAATGAGCAGTTCTTC. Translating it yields CASSRDFSYNEQFF.

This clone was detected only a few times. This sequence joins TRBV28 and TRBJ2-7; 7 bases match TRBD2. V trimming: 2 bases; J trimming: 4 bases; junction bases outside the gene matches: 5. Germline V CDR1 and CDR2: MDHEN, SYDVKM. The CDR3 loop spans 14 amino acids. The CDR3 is CASSLPGRGYEQYF. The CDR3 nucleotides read TGTGCCAGCAGTTTACCAGGGAGGGGATACGAGCAGTACTTC.

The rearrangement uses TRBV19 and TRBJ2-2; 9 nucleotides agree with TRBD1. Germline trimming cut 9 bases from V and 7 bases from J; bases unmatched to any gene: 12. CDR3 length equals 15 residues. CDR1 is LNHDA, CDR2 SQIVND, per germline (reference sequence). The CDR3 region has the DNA TGTGCCAGCAGGGCTCGGGACAGGGCGGGCGGGGAGCTGTTTTTT. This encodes CASRARDRAGGELFF.

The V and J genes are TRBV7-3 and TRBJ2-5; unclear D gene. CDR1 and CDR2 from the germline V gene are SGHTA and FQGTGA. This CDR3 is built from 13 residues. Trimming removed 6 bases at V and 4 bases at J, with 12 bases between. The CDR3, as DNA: TGTGCCAGCAGTATTAGCATGGGAGAGACCCAGTACTTC. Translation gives CASSISMGETQYF.

CDR3 bases: TGTGCCAGCAGCGCAGGAGCTAACTATGGCTACACCTTC. Residues: CASSAGANYGYTF. The chain carries TRBV9 and TRBJ1-2; D unresolved. The CDR3 is made up of 13 amino acids. CDR1 is SGDLS and CDR2 is YYNGEE in the germline V gene. Trimming pared 3 bases from V and 0 bases from J, leaving 6 bases between.

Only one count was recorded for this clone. The CDR3 here is CASRGRKSTDTQYF. The CDR3 bases are TGTGCCAGTAGAGGGCGCAAGTCCACAGATACGCAGTATTTT. The V gene is TRBV19, the J gene TRBJ2-3, with unresolved D. This CDR3 is built from 14 residues. Trimming removed 6 bases at V and 2 bases at J, with 12 bases between. Germline assignment: CDR1 LNHDA and CDR2 SQIVND (reference sequence).

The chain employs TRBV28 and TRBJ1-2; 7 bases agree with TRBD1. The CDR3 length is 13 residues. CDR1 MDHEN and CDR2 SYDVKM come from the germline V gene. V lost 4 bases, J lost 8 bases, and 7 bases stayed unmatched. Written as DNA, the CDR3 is TGTGCCAGCAGTTCGATCGACAGGGACGGCTACACCTTC. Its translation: CASSSIDRDGYTF.

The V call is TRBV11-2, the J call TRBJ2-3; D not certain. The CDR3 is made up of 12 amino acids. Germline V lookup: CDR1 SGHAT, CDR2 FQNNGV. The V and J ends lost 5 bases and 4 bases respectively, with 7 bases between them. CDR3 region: CASSPSADTQYF. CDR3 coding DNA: TGTGCCAGCAGCCCTTCGGCAGATACGCAGTATTTT.

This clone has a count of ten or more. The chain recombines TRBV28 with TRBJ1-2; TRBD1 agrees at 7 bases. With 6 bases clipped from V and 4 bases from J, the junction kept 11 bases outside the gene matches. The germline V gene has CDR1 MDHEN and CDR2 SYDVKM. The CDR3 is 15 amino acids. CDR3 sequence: CASRSGQPGRYGYTF. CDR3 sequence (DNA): TGTGCCAGCAGGTCGGGACAGCCAGGCCGCTATGGCTACACCTTC.

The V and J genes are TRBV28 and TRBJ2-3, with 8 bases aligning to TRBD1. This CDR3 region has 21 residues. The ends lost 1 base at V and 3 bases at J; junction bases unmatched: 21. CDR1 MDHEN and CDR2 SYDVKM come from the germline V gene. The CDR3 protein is CASSLSEYNRGRGRVTDTQYF. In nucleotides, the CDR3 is TGTGCCAGCAGTTTATCAGAGTATAACCGGGGCAGGGGGCGAGTGACAGATACGCAGTATTTT.

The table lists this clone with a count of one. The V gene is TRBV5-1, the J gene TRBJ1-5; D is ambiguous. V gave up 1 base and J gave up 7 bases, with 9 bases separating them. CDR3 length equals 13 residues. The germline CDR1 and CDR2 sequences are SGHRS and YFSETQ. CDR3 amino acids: CASSLFPEQPQHF. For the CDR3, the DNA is TGCGCCAGCAGCTTGTTCCCAGAACAGCCCCAGCATTTT.

The CDR3 bases are TGTGCCAGCAGCCCCGAACCCCGGGTTGCAGATACGCAGTATTTT. Its translation is CASSPEPRVADTQYF. The J gene is TRBJ2-3, the V gene TRBV7-6, with D hard to call. Between the trimmed V and J ends, which lost 5 bases and 4 bases, there was a span of 16 bases. Germline V gene data show CDR1 as SGHVS and CDR2 as FNYEAQ. This CDR3 contains 15 residues.

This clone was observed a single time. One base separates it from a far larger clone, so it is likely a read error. The CDR3 nucleotides read TGCGCCAGCAGCGAACAAGAGACCCAGTACTTC. It specifies CASSEQETQYF. The V and J genes are TRBV5-1 and TRBJ2-5; no clear D gene. Per the germline V gene, CDR1 is SGHRS and CDR2 is YFSETQ. The ends were cut back, 4 bases at V and 2 bases at J, with 3 bases in the middle. The CDR3 is 11 residues long.

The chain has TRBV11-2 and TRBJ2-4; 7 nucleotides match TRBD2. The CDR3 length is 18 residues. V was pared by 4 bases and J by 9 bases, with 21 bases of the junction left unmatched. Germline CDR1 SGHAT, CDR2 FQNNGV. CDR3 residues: CASSSNSRDYWRGGIQYF. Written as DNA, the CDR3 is TGTGCCAGCAGCTCCAACTCCAGGGACTACTGGAGAGGTGGCATTCAGTACTTC.